One sample yielded the 30 T cell receptor beta chains listed below, sequenced in a study of cytomegalovirus exposure and HLA in healthy donors. In the PCR, 60 Vbeta and 13 Jbeta primers were used. Measured with immunoSEQ multiplex PCR; TCRdb has only the in-frame clones, and not every one. This table has around 110,000 clones, approximately 85% appearing once. Sequenced sample: PBMCs. The receptors shown here come from a man in his fifties in good health and CMV-seronegative.

A few counts support this clone. The chain employs TRBV11-3 and TRBJ2-5; 7 nucleotides match TRBD1. Trimming removed 5 bases from V and 5 bases from J; junction bases left unmatched: 11. The CDR3 runs to 15 residues. Germline CDR1 is SGHNT and CDR2 is YENEEA. CDR3 sequence reads: CASSPGQSARETQYF. CDR3 in DNA: TGTGCCAGCAGCCCGGGACAGTCGGCCCGGGAGACCCAGTACTTC.

This clone was picked up a small number of times. The gene calls are TRBV6-1 and TRBJ2-3; weak D call: TRBD2 (5 bases). Germline assignment: CDR1 MNHNS and CDR2 SASEGT. V gave up 3 bases and J gave up 6 bases, with 7 bases separating them. CDR3 length: 12 residues. The CDR3 DNA reads TGTGCCAGCAGTGATTCGGGGGATACGCAGTATTTT. This sequence encodes CASSDSGDTQYF.

The chain uses TRBV9 and TRBJ1-2, with 7 nucleotides matching TRBD1. CDR1 and CDR2 from the germline V gene are SGDLS and YYNGEE. The CDR3 length is 19 residues. The V segment lost 0 bases and the J segment 1 base; nucleotides outside the gene matches: 15. In DNA form, the CDR3 reads TGTGCCAGCAGCGTAGAATCGGGGACAGCCTGGGCAATTAACTATGGCTACACCTTC. Amino acid sequence: CASSVESGTAWAINYGYTF.

J is TRBJ1-1 and V is TRBV30; TRBD1 is a possible D gene (6 bases). CDR3 length: 13 residues. Deletions cut 4 bases from V and 1 base from J, with 10 bases between. Germline assignment: CDR1 GTSNPN and CDR2 SVGIG (reference sequence). This chain's CDR3 is CAWTSTGNTEAFF. The CDR3 DNA is TGTGCCTGGACCTCGACAGGGAACACTGAAGCTTTCTTT. Combining the CDR3 with reference TRBV30 and TRBJ1-1 gives the whole variable domain SQTIHQWPATLVQPVGSPLSLECTVEGTSNPNLYWYRQAAGRGLQLLFYSVGIGQISSEVPQNLSASRPQDRQFILSSKKLLLSDSGFYLCAWTSTGNTEAFFGQGTRLTVV.

V usage is TRBV7-8 and J usage is TRBJ1-5, with D tentatively TRBD1 (5 bases). Germline CDR1 and CDR2: SGHVS and FQNEAQ. V was clipped by 5 bases and J by 5 bases, with 19 bases between them. This CDR3 contains 16 residues. CDR3 in amino acids: CASSARAWQGDQPQHF. For the CDR3, the DNA is TGTGCCAGCAGCGCCCGGGCATGGCAGGGTGATCAGCCCCAGCATTTT.

CDR3 DNA: TGCGCCAGCAGCCCCGGAGGGTCGAGGGGAGGCACAGATACGCAGTATTTT. It encodes CASSPGGSRGGTDTQYF. The chain has TRBV4-1 and TRBJ2-3; D might be TRBD2 (6 bases). The CDR3 has 17 residues. CDR1 and CDR2 from the germline V gene are MGHRA and YSYEKL. V was cut by 4 bases and J by 1 base, with 18 bases left in between.

The gene calls are TRBV5-4 and TRBJ2-5, with D perhaps TRBD2 (6 bases). Between the trimmed V and J ends, which lost 3 bases and 0 bases, there was a span of 12 bases. The CDR3 spans 15 residues. CDR1 is SGHNT, CDR2 YYREEE, per germline (reference sequence). The CDR3 DNA is TGTGCCAGCAGCTCGGGACGGGACTACCAAGAGACCCAGTACTTC. The encoded protein is CASSSGRDYQETQYF.

This clone was recorded only once. The chain couples TRBV7-2 to TRBJ1-2; no definite D call. Between the trimmed V and J ends, which lost 7 bases and 2 bases, there was a span of 17 bases. Germline CDR1 is SGHTA and CDR2 is FQGNSA. This CDR3 is 15 amino acids long. The CDR3 sequence is CASTLSGGANYGYTF. DNA of the CDR3: TGTGCCAGCACCCTTAGTGGTGGAGCGAACTATGGCTACACCTTC.

This clone showed up just once. The genes are TRBV7-2 and TRBJ2-7; TRBD2 aligns across 7 bases. Germline V gene sequence: CDR1 SGHTA, CDR2 FQGNSA. CDR3 length equals 16 residues. V lost 3 bases and J lost 0; bases outside the gene matches: 8. The CDR3: CASSFRPGGLSYEQYF. Written as DNA, the CDR3 is TGTGCCAGCAGCTTCAGACCGGGAGGCCTCTCCTACGAGCAGTACTTC.

The chain combines TRBV7-4 with TRBJ2-7; maybe TRBD2 (6 bases). Germline V gives CDR1 SGHVT, CDR2 SQSDAQ. This CDR3 comprises 14 residues. V dropped 5 bases and J dropped 3 bases, with 14 bases sitting between them. The CDR3 nucleotides read TGTGCCAGCAGCCTAGGGGACTTATTCTACGAGCAGTACGTC. As protein: CASSLGDLFYEQYV.

The V gene is TRBV11-3, the J gene TRBJ1-1, with D uncertain. The germline CDR1 and CDR2 sequences are SGHNT and YENEEA. The germline V and J ends were trimmed by 1 base and 8 bases, with 11 bases remaining between them. The CDR3 is made up of 13 amino acids. The CDR3 loop reads CASSLGELGEAFF. The CDR3 DNA reads as TGTGCCAGCAGCTTAGGAGAGTTGGGCGAAGCTTTCTTT.

In this sample, this clone turned up a few times. The V gene is TRBV2, the J gene TRBJ2-1, with D perhaps matching TRBD2 (6 bases). CDR1 is SNHLY, CDR2 FYNNEI, per germline. The CDR3 is 15 amino acids. V was cut by 3 bases and J by 0 bases, with 9 bases left in between. In DNA, the CDR3 is TGTGCCAGCAGTGATCGGACTAACTCCTACAATGAGCAGTTCTTC. Translation: CASSDRTNSYNEQFF.

The chain employs TRBV18 and TRBJ1-6; 9 bases agree with TRBD1. The CDR3 runs 15 residues. Germline CDR1 KGHSH, CDR2 LQKENI. The ends lost 2 bases at V and 5 bases at J; junction bases unmatched: 1. DNA for the CDR3: TGTGCCAGCTCACCATGGACAGGGGATAATTCACCCCTCCACTTT. Translation: CASSPWTGDNSPLHF.

This clone was found a few times. Germline and junction disagree at one end, which may indicate a read error. The V and J genes are TRBV7-9 and TRBJ1-1; 9 nucleotides match TRBD1. The CDR3 is made up of 16 amino acids. CDR1 and CDR2 from the germline V gene are SEHNR and FQNEAQ (reference sequence). CDR3 in DNA: TGTTCCAGCAGCACCTACAGGGGGCGGGGGAACACTGAAGCTTTCTTT. Translating gives CSSSTYRGRGNTEAFF.

This sequence joins TRBV10-3 and TRBJ2-7; TRBD2 matches at 10 bases. CDR1 is ENHRY and CDR2 is SYGVKD in the germline V gene. The CDR3 contains 15 residues. V trimming: 6 bases; J trimming: 2 bases; junction bases outside the gene matches: 7. CDR3 DNA: TGTGCCATCAGCAAGAGCGGGGGGGAGACCTACGAGCAGTACTTC. Translation: CAISKSGGETYEQYF.

The genes are TRBV9 and TRBJ1-1; D is ambiguous. The germline gives CDR1 SGDLS, CDR2 YYNGEE. CDR3 size: 15 residues. Trimming pared 0 bases from V and 4 bases from J, leaving 13 bases between. CDR3: CASSVAAGSITEAFF. The CDR3 coding sequence is TGTGCCAGCAGCGTAGCGGCAGGTTCCATCACTGAAGCTTTCTTT.

The CDR3 sequence: CASNRQMYEQYV. The CDR3 DNA is TGTGCCAGCAATCGACAGATGTACGAGCAGTACGTC. V and J are TRBV2 and TRBJ2-7; TRBD1 is a possible D gene (5 bases). Trimming cost V 7 bases and J 4 bases, with 11 bases left between them. The CDR3 totals 12 residues. In germline, CDR1 is SNHLY, CDR2 FYNNEI.

This clone has just a few counts. This chain connects TRBV5-4 to TRBJ2-3, with no clear D. The CDR3 has 14 amino acids. CDR1 SGHNT and CDR2 YYREEE come from the germline V gene (reference sequence). V was trimmed by 1 base and J by 5 bases, leaving 11 bases between them. CDR3 loop: CASSLSPHGDTQYF. The CDR3 DNA is TGTGCCAGCAGCTTGAGCCCTCACGGAGATACGCAGTATTTT. The full variable domain, with the rest looked up from reference TRBV5-4 and TRBJ2-3, is ETGVTQSPTHLIKTRGQQVTLRCSSQSGHNTVSWYQQALGQGPQFIFQYYREEENGRGNFPPRFSGLQFPNYSSELNVNALELDDSALYLCASSLSPHGDTQYFGPGTRLTVL.

The chain has TRBV5-1 and TRBJ2-3, with 8 bases that match TRBD2. The CDR3 contains 14 residues. Germline CDR1 reads SGHRS; CDR2 reads YFSETQ. Losses at the gene ends were 8 bases for V and 2 bases for J; bases not matched to a gene: 7. For the CDR3, the DNA is TGCGCCAGTGGTAGCGGGGCTGTCACAGATACGCAGTATTTT. This codes for CASGSGAVTDTQYF.

V and J are TRBV5-1 and TRBJ2-6; D possibly corresponds to TRBD2 (7 bases). Deletions cut 4 bases from V and 2 bases from J, with 13 bases between. Per the germline V gene, CDR1 is SGHRS and CDR2 is YFSETQ. This CDR3 has 16 amino acids. The CDR3 DNA follows: TGCGCCAGCAGCCCGGCGGGGGCGGCTGGGGCCAACGTCCTGACTTTC. This translates into CASSPAGAAGANVLTF.

The chain has TRBV27 and TRBJ1-1, with a possible D match to TRBD1 (5 bases). V was cut by 4 bases and J by 0 bases, with 12 bases left in between. Looked up from germline, CDR1 is MNHEY and CDR2 is SMNVEV (reference sequence). The CDR3 covers 15 residues. CDR3 in amino acids: CASSSPGVVNTEAFF. CDR3 DNA: TGTGCCAGCAGTTCGCCGGGGGTAGTGAACACTGAAGCTTTCTTT.

The chain employs TRBV27 and TRBJ1-1; TRBD1 matches at 7 bases. Unmatched junction bases numbered 13, after V lost 6 bases and J lost 3 bases. CDR3 length: 16 amino acids. Looked up from germline, CDR1 is MNHEY and CDR2 is SMNVEV (reference sequence). This CDR3 is CASRTFFRDRDTEAFF. CDR3 coding DNA: TGTGCCAGCAGAACCTTTTTCCGGGACAGAGACACTGAAGCTTTCTTT.

The chain recombines TRBV12-5 with TRBJ2-2; TRBD1 matches 9 bases. The germline gives CDR1 LGHNT, CDR2 FRNRAP. The CDR3 length is 15 residues. V lost 3 bases, J lost 5 bases, and 4 bases stayed unmatched. The CDR3, as DNA: TGTGCTAGTGGTTTCCCGGGACAGGGAACCGGGGAGCTGTTTTTT. This gives the protein CASGFPGQGTGELFF.

The count of this clone is one. This sequence joins TRBV4-3 and TRBJ2-2; 7 bases are shared with TRBD2. Trimming took 4 bases from V and 4 from J; bases not matched to a gene: 12. The CDR3 is made up of 17 amino acids. CDR1 is LGHNA, CDR2 YSLEER, per germline. CDR3: CASSPTLGASGTGELFF. The CDR3 bases are TGCGCCAGCAGCCCCACCTTAGGGGCTAGCGGCACCGGGGAGCTGTTTTTT.

The chain recombines TRBV10-3 with TRBJ2-7, with 8 bases identical to TRBD2. The length of the CDR3 is 12 residues. With 10 bases clipped from V and 0 bases from J, the junction kept 2 bases outside the gene matches. The germline gives CDR1 ENHRY, CDR2 SYGVKD. CDR3 residues: CATGTSSYEQYF. CDR3 in DNA: TGTGCCACGGGGACTAGCTCCTACGAGCAGTACTTC.

The V and J genes are TRBV7-6 and TRBJ2-6; D call uncertain. The V gene's germline CDR1 is SGHVS and CDR2 FNYEAQ. Trimming shortened V by 4 bases and J by 3 bases, and 4 bases separated the two germline ends. The CDR3 runs to 13 residues. The CDR3 here is CASSSFGANVLTF. The CDR3 DNA reads TGTGCCAGCAGCTCATTTGGGGCCAACGTCCTGACTTTC.

With respect to this clone: This sample also contains other DNA sequences that code for the same CDR3. The chain recombines TRBV6-5 with TRBJ1-5; D is ambiguous. CDR1 is MNHEY and CDR2 is SVGAGI in the germline V gene. This CDR3 is built from 14 residues. V lost 0 bases to trimming and J lost 4 bases, with 7 bases between them. This CDR3 reads CASSYSGVNQPQHF. CDR3 nucleotides: TGTGCCAGCAGTTACTCCGGGGTTAATCAGCCCCAGCATTTT.

This clone was found a few times. The V call is TRBV6-1, the J call TRBJ1-4; no clear D. The ends were cut back, 0 bases at V and 4 bases at J, with 6 bases in the middle. This CDR3 spans 14 amino acids. Germline CDR1 reads MNHNS; CDR2 reads SASEGT. The CDR3 spells CASSEAKSNEKLFF. CDR3 sequence (DNA): TGTGCCAGCAGTGAAGCGAAGAGTAATGAAAAACTGTTTTTT.

This clone appeared a single time. V gene TRBV5-1 combines with J gene TRBJ1-6; perhaps TRBD1 as D (6 bases). The CDR3 extends over 15 amino acids. Trimming pared 1 base from V and 9 bases from J, leaving 14 bases between. Germline values: CDR1 SGHRS, CDR2 YFSETQ. The CDR3 bases are TGCGCCAGCAGCTTGAACCAGGGGAGTAGTTCACCCCTCCACTTT. Residues: CASSLNQGSSSPLHF.

This rearrangement joins TRBV5-6 to TRBJ1-4; D perhaps matches TRBD1 (6 bases). This CDR3 is 16 amino acids long. Germline CDR1 reads SGHDT; CDR2 reads YYEEEE. V was clipped by 0 bases and J by 8 bases, with 17 bases between them. The CDR3 spells CASSLAVTGRREKLFF. The CDR3 DNA reads as TGTGCCAGCAGCTTGGCCGTTACAGGGCGGAGGGAAAAACTGTTTTTT. Looking up the rest from reference TRBV5-6 and TRBJ1-4 gives the full variable domain: DAGVTQSPTHLIKTRGQQVTLRCSPKSGHDTVSWYQQALGQGPQFIFQYYEEEERQRGNFPDRFSGHQFPNYSSELNVNALLLGDSALYLCASSLAVTGRREKLFFGSGTQLSVL.